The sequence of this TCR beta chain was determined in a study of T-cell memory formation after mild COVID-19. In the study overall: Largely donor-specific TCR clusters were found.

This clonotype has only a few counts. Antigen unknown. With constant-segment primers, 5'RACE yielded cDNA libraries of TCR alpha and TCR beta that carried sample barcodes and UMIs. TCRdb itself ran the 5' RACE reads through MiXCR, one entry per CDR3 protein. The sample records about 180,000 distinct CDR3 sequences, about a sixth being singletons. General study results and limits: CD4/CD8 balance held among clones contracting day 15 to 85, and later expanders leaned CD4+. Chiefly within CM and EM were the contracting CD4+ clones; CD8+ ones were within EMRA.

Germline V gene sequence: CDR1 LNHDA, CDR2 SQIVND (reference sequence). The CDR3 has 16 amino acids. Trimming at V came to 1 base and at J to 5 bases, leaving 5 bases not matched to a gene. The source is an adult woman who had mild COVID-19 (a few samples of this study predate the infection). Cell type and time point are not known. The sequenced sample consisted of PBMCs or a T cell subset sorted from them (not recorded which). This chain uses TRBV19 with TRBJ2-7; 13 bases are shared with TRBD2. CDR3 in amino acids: CASSIAGTSGAHEQYF. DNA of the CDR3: TGTGCCAGTAGTATAGCCGGGACTAGCGGGGCACACGAGCAGTACTTC.